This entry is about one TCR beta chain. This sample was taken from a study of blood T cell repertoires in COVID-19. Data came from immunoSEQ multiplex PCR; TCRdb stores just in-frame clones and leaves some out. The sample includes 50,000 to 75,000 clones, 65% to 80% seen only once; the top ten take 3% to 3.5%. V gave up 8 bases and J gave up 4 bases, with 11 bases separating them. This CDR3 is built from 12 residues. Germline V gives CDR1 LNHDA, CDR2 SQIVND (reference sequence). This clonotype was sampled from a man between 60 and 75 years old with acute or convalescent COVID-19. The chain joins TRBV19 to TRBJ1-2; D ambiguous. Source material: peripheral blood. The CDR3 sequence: CASQEGSYGYTF. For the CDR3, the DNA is TGTGCCAGTCAGGAGGGATCCTATGGCTACACCTTC.